This T cell receptor beta chain is drawn from a study of blood T cell repertoires in COVID-19. The wider study: Acute and convalescent COVID-19 specimens originated in the United States, Italy and Spain. T cells, B-cell-depleted T cells, or PBMCs supplied cDNA or gDNA.

The CDR3 loop spans 12 amino acids. Germline V CDR1 and CDR2: SQVTM, ANQGSEA. The V gene lost 5 bases and the J gene lost 8 bases, with 10 bases spanning the gap. Only in-frame clones appear in the TCRdb table, and some are missing; sequencing was by immunoSEQ multiplex PCR. Of about 200,000 clones in the sample, 80% to 90% were seen once. The chain is built from TRBV29-1 and TRBJ1-6; D not certain. The clonotype was recovered from a woman in her 70s with acute or convalescent COVID-19. Sequencing input: peripheral blood. The CDR3 is CSVQNGDSPLHF. The CDR3 nucleotides read TGCAGCGTTCAAAATGGAGATTCACCCCTCCACTTT. Drawing the rest from reference TRBV29-1 and TRBJ1-6, the complete variable domain is SAVISQKPSRDICQRGTSLTIQCQVDSQVTMMFWYRQQPGQSLTLIATANQGSEATYESGFVIDKFPISRPNLTFSTLTVSNMSPEDSSIYLCSVQNGDSPLHFGNGTRLTVT.